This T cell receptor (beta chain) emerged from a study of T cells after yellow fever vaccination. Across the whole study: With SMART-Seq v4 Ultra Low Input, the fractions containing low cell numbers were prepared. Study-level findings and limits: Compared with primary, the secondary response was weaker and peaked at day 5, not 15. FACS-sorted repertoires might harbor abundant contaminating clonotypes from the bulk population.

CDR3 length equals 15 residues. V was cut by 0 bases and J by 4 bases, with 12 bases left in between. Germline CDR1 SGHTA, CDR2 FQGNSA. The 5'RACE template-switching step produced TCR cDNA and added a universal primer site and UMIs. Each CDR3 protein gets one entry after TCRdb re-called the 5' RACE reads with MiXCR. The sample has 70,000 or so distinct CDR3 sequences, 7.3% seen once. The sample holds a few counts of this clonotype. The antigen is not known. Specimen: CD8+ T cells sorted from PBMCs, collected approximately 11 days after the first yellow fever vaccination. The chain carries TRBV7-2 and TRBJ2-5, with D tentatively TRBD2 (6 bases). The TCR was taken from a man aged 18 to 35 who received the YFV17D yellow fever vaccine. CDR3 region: CASSLAELASETQYF. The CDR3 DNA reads TGTGCCAGCAGCTTAGCCGAACTAGCTTCAGAGACCCAGTACTTC.